This T cell receptor beta chain was recorded in a study of blood T cell repertoires in COVID-19. Study details: From T cells, B-cell-depleted T cells, or PBMCs came the material, which was cDNA or gDNA.

In the original processing: Reference gene primer amplification gave nucleated cell count estimates. Sequenced by immunoSEQ multiplex PCR; TCRdb stores in-frame clones only, minus some. V and J calls and clone size are those listed in that table; D and trimming were worked out from the DNA. The sample lists about 190,000 clones; more than 75% were seen once. Residents of about two dozen US areas, aged about 18 to 95 years, made up the participants. Clinical histories supplied by participants themselves formed the basis of cohort assignment. Germline V gene sequence: CDR1 LNHDA, CDR2 SQIVND (reference sequence). J gave up 0 bases and V 6 bases, and 10 bases lay outside the gene matches. CDR3 length: 17 amino acids.

Sequenced material: PBMCs or T cells enriched from blood (not recorded which). This receptor was taken from a woman between 50 and 59 years old with acute COVID-19. This chain joins TRBV19 and TRBJ1-5, with 8 bases aligning to TRBD1. CDR3 protein: CASSIRDRRNSNQPQHF. The CDR3 DNA reads as TGTGCCAGTAGCATCAGGGACAGGCGAAATAGCAATCAGCCCCAGCATTTT. Full variable domain (missing parts from reference TRBV19 and TRBJ1-5): DGGITQSPKYLFRKEGQNVTLSCEQNLNHDAMYWYRQDPGQGLRLIYYSQIVNDFQKGDIAEGYSVSREKKESFPLTVTSAQKNPTAFYLCASSIRDRRNSNQPQHFGDGTRLSIL.